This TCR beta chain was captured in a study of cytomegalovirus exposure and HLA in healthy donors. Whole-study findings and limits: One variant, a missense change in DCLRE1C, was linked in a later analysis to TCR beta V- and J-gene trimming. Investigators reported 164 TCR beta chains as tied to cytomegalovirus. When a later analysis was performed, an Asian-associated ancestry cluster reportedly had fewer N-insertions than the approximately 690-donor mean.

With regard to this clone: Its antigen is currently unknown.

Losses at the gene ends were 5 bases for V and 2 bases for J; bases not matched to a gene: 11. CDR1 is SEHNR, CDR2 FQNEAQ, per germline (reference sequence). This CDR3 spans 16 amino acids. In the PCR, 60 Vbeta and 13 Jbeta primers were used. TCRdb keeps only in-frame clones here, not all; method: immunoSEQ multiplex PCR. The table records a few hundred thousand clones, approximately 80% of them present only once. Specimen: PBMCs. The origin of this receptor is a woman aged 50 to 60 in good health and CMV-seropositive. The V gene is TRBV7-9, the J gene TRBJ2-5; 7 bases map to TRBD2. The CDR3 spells CASSPRVASGQETQYF. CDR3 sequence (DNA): TGTGCCAGCAGCCCCAGGGTAGCTAGCGGTCAAGAGACCCAGTACTTC.